The 32 T cell receptor beta chains presented below share a single source sample, sequenced in a study of radiation and T cells in renal cell carcinoma. Generated by immunoSEQ multiplex PCR, the TCRdb table keeps only in-frame clones and is missing some. The table has 150,000 to 200,000 clones, about 87% seen once. Time point here: blood 4 weeks post-SBRT, at nephrectomy. Sample treatment: 15 Gy SBRT to primary tumor, nephrectomy 4 weeks later. The sequencing used blood, collected from a patient whose treatment included radiotherapy and nephrectomy. These receptors were obtained from a woman between 45 and 60 years old with renal cell carcinoma.

The chain employs TRBV6-5 and TRBJ1-2; no definite D call. This CDR3 has 13 residues. V was shortened by 6 bases and J by 8 bases, with 16 bases between the two germline ends. In germline, CDR1 is MNHEY, CDR2 SVGAGI. CDR3 bases: TGTGCCAGCAGCCTAACCTTAGACGGCGGCTACACCTTC. Its translation: CASSLTLDGGYTF.

This clone came up once. This chain uses TRBV25-1 with TRBJ2-1; the match to TRBD2 covers 7 bases. This CDR3 has 12 residues. V was pared by 2 bases and J by 10 bases, with 2 bases of the junction left unmatched. Germline CDR1 and CDR2: MGHDK and SYGVNS. CDR3 sequence reads: CASSEVRGEQFF. CDR3 DNA sequence: TGTGCCAGCAGTGAAGTGCGGGGGGAGCAGTTCTTC.

J is TRBJ2-5 and V is TRBV9; TRBD1 agrees at 8 bases. Germline CDR1 and CDR2: SGDLS and YYNGEE. V lost 3 bases and J lost 4; bases outside the gene matches: 5. The CDR3 sequence is 14 residues long. The CDR3 sequence is CASSARTGRETQYF. CDR3 sequence (DNA): TGTGCCAGCAGCGCCAGGACAGGGCGAGAGACCCAGTACTTC.

The chain carries TRBV5-1 and TRBJ2-5; D is undetermined. Germline values: CDR1 SGHRS, CDR2 YFSETQ. This CDR3 comprises 14 residues. Deletions cut 3 bases from V and 3 bases from J, with 12 bases between. CDR3 region: CASSSPRAKETQYF. The CDR3 DNA sequence: TGCGCCAGCAGCTCCCCGCGCGCAAAAGAGACCCAGTACTTC.

The V gene is TRBV6-1, the J gene TRBJ1-6, with TRBD1 matching 7 bases. This CDR3 has 13 amino acids. J lost 8 bases, V lost 7 bases, and 5 bases had no gene match. The germline CDR1 and CDR2 sequences are MNHNS and SASEGT. The CDR3 loop is CASKGTDDSPLHF. The CDR3 bases are TGTGCCAGCAAGGGGACAGACGATTCACCCCTCCACTTT.

The rearrangement links TRBV13 to TRBJ1-1; 8 nucleotides agree with TRBD1. The V and J ends lost 7 bases and 6 bases, in that order; junction bases with no gene match: 4. The germline V gene encodes CDR1 PRHDT and CDR2 FYEKMQ (reference sequence). There are 12 residues in the CDR3. CDR3 in amino acids: CASTYRGAEAFF. CDR3 DNA sequence: TGTGCCAGCACCTACAGGGGGGCTGAAGCTTTCTTT. The entire variable domain, with the rest obtained from reference TRBV13 and TRBJ1-1, is as follows: AAGVIQSPRHLIKEKRETATLKCYPIPRHDTVYWYQQGPGQDPQFLISFYEKMQSDKGSIPDRFSAQQFSDYHSELNMSSLELGDSALYFCASTYRGAEAFFGQGTRLTVV.

The chain carries TRBV5-8 and TRBJ2-3, with 10 positions matching TRBD2. V lost 0 bases, J lost 4 bases, and 17 bases stayed unmatched. The CDR3 sequence is 20 residues long. Germline CDR1 is SGHTS and CDR2 is YDEGEE. The CDR3: CASSLARVASGGPTADTQYF. CDR3 nucleotide sequence: TGTGCCAGCAGCTTGGCCCGGGTGGCTAGCGGGGGCCCAACGGCAGATACGCAGTATTTT.

The chain carries TRBV18 and TRBJ2-2, with D perhaps matching TRBD2 (7 bases). Per germline, CDR1 KGHSH and CDR2 LQKENI. The length of the CDR3 is 17 residues. The V gene lost 0 bases and the J gene lost 5 bases, with 16 bases spanning the gap. CDR3 sequence reads: CASSPPPRGGRTGELFF. The CDR3 nucleotides read TGTGCCAGCTCACCACCCCCAAGGGGGGGAAGGACCGGGGAGCTGTTTTTT.

This rearrangement joins TRBV18 to TRBJ2-7, with 8 bases identical to TRBD1. V gave up 4 bases and J gave up 6 bases; unmatched junction bases: 5. CDR1 is KGHSH, CDR2 LQKENI, per germline. The CDR3 sequence is 13 residues long. Here the CDR3 DNA reads TGTGCCAGCTCACTCGGACAGGGCGGCGAGCAGTACTTC. Its translation: CASSLGQGGEQYF.

The V gene is TRBV4-1, the J gene TRBJ1-2, with a tentative D call TRBD1 (5 bases). The ends were cut back, 5 bases at V and 2 bases at J, with 9 bases in the middle. This CDR3 contains 13 residues. Germline V gives CDR1 MGHRA, CDR2 YSYEKL. The CDR3 region is CASSSRGNYGYTF. The CDR3 DNA reads as TGCGCCAGCAGCTCGAGGGGAAACTATGGCTACACCTTC.

V and J are TRBV7-6 and TRBJ1-5, with 10 nucleotides matching TRBD1. V dropped 1 base and J dropped 7; count of bases not matched to a gene: 7. The CDR3 covers 16 residues. Germline V gene lookup returns CDR1 SGHVS and CDR2 FNYEAQ. The CDR3 bases are TGTGCCAGCAGCTTAGGAGGGACAGGGGTTGAACAGCCCCAGCATTTT. This sequence encodes CASSLGGTGVEQPQHF.

This chain uses TRBV5-1 with TRBJ1-1; TRBD1 might be the D (5 bases). CDR1 SGHRS and CDR2 YFSETQ come from the germline V gene. The CDR3 consists of 14 residues. V lost 10 bases, J lost 0 bases, and 16 bases lay in between. CDR3 protein: CAASSGGMNTEAFF. The CDR3 DNA is TGCGCCGCGAGTTCGGGGGGTATGAACACTGAAGCTTTCTTT.

V and J are TRBV7-6 and TRBJ2-3; TRBD1 aligns across 7 bases. Germline assignment: CDR1 SGHVS and CDR2 FNYEAQ. V shed 1 base and J 0 bases; nucleotides not matched to a gene: 4. The CDR3 contains 16 residues. CDR3 in DNA: TGTGCCAGCAGCTTAGTAGGGGACAGAAGCACAGATACGCAGTATTTT. Translation gives CASSLVGDRSTDTQYF. Variable domain in full (rest from reference TRBV7-6 and TRBJ2-3): GAGVSQSPRYKVTKRGQDVALRCDPISGHVSLYWYRQALGQGPEFLTYFNYEAQQDKSGLPNDRFSAERPEGSISTLTIQRTEQRDSAMYRCASSLVGDRSTDTQYFGPGTRLTVL.

CDR3 sequence (DNA): TGCGCCAGCAGCTTCCCGGTGACAGGGGAAGAGACCCAGTACTTC. Amino acids: CASSFPVTGEETQYF. This chain connects TRBV5-1 to TRBJ2-5; TRBD1 matches 8 bases. Germline loops: CDR1 SGHRS, CDR2 YFSETQ. There are 15 residues in the CDR3. The V and J ends lost 2 bases and 3 bases, in that order; junction bases with no gene match: 6.

The gene calls are TRBV6-5 and TRBJ1-6; D is possibly TRBD1 (6 bases). In germline, CDR1 is MNHEY, CDR2 SVGAGI. Trimming removed 0 bases from V and 9 bases from J, with 12 bases in between. The CDR3 length is 15 residues. CDR3 region: CASSYSMGARSPLHF. The CDR3 region has the DNA TGTGCCAGCAGTTACTCGATGGGGGCGCGTTCACCCCTCCACTTT.

The chain is built from TRBV5-4 and TRBJ1-1, with TRBD1 identical over 9 bases. V lost 0 bases to trimming and J lost 4 bases; unmatched junction nucleotides: 1. From germline, CDR1 is SGHNT and CDR2 YYREEE (reference sequence). The CDR3 consists of 14 residues. CDR3 residues: CASSLDRGLTEAFF. CDR3 coding DNA: TGTGCCAGCAGCTTGGACAGGGGGCTCACTGAAGCTTTCTTT.

The genes are TRBV5-5 and TRBJ2-7; tentatively, D is TRBD1 (6 bases). Trimming removed 1 base at V and 2 bases at J, with 10 bases between. CDR1 is SGHKS, CDR2 YYEKEE, per germline (reference sequence). This CDR3 is built from 14 residues. The CDR3 DNA follows: TGTGCCAGCAGCTTGACAGGGACCCCCTACGAGCAGTACTTC. This codes for CASSLTGTPYEQYF.

This sequence joins TRBV19 and TRBJ2-5; the match to TRBD2 covers 13 bases. V shed 2 bases and J 5 bases; nucleotides not matched to a gene: 11. The CDR3 has 18 residues. CDR1 and CDR2 from the germline V gene are LNHDA and SQIVND (reference sequence). The chain's CDR3 is CASSISSGLAGRWETQYF. CDR3 DNA sequence: TGTGCCAGTAGTATATCCTCGGGACTAGCGGGGAGGTGGGAGACCCAGTACTTC.

The J gene is TRBJ1-3, the V gene TRBV7-2, with a weak D call TRBD1 (6 bases). The germline V and J ends were trimmed by 1 base and 4 bases, with 14 bases remaining between them. Per the germline V gene, CDR1 is SGHTA and CDR2 is FQGNSA. This CDR3 has 16 amino acids. Here the CDR3 reads CASSLVMGQGGNTIYF. The CDR3 nucleotides are TGTGCCAGCAGCTTAGTTATGGGGCAGGGGGGAAACACCATATATTTT.

The rearrangement links TRBV9 to TRBJ1-2; D may be TRBD1 (5 bases). This CDR3 comprises 14 residues. Trimming took 4 bases from V and 2 from J, leaving 12 bases between them. The germline V gene has CDR1 SGDLS and CDR2 YYNGEE. The CDR3 region is CASSRQGGNYGYTF. The DNA for the CDR3 is TGTGCCAGCAGCAGGCAGGGCGGGAACTATGGCTACACCTTC.

The chain has TRBV2 and TRBJ2-3; a weak D match, TRBD2 (7 bases). This CDR3 is 16 amino acids long. V lost 2 bases, J lost 1 base, and 13 bases lay in between. The germline CDR1 and CDR2 sequences are SNHLY and FYNNEI. The CDR3 region has the DNA TGTGCCAGCAGTGAAAGGGGGGGTAGAGGCACAGATACGCAGTATTTT. Translation gives CASSERGGRGTDTQYF.

The rearrangement joins TRBV6-5 to TRBJ1-5; TRBD1 is a possible D gene (6 bases). This CDR3 is built from 14 residues. Germline V CDR1 and CDR2: MNHEY, SVGAGI. Trimming stripped 0 bases from V and 6 bases from J, with 9 bases between. This chain's CDR3 is CASSYSEDSQPQHF. The CDR3 DNA is TGTGCCAGCAGTTACTCGGAGGACAGTCAGCCCCAGCATTTT.

This chain links TRBV7-6 with TRBJ2-2; the D gene is possibly TRBD1 (5 bases). Looked up from germline, CDR1 is SGHVS and CDR2 is FNYEAQ. The germline V and J ends were trimmed by 1 base and 0 bases, with 9 bases remaining between them. The CDR3 covers 16 residues. CDR3: CASSLDQGSNTGELFF. In DNA form, the CDR3 reads TGTGCCAGCAGCTTAGATCAGGGATCGAACACCGGGGAGCTGTTTTTT.

The V and J genes are TRBV11-2 and TRBJ1-1; D is undetermined. V lost 2 bases and J lost 1, with 5 bases in between. The CDR3 runs to 13 residues. Per the germline V gene, CDR1 is SGHAT and CDR2 is FQNNGV. The CDR3 region has the DNA TGTGCCAGCAGCTTATGGACGAACACTGAAGCTTTCTTT. Its protein is CASSLWTNTEAFF.

The chain recombines TRBV5-1 with TRBJ2-2; the match to TRBD2 covers 8 bases. In germline, CDR1 is SGHRS, CDR2 YFSETQ. The CDR3 runs to 15 residues. V dropped 2 bases and J dropped 2; count of bases not matched to a gene: 2. The CDR3 protein is CASSFSGGNTGELFF. CDR3 coding DNA: TGCGCCAGCAGCTTCAGCGGGGGAAACACCGGGGAGCTGTTTTTT.

The CDR3 sequence is CASSASGGGELFF. The CDR3 region has the DNA TGTGCCAGCAGTGCTAGCGGGGGCGGGGAGCTGTTTTTT. This chain joins TRBV6-1 and TRBJ2-2; 10 positions match TRBD2. This CDR3 spans 13 amino acids. Germline assignment: CDR1 MNHNS and CDR2 SASEGT. Losses at the gene ends were 4 bases for V and 7 bases for J; bases not matched to a gene: 0.

The chain links TRBV19 to TRBJ2-5; 7 bases fit TRBD1. Germline values: CDR1 LNHDA, CDR2 SQIVND (reference sequence). This CDR3 spans 15 amino acids. The V and J ends lost 4 bases and 2 bases, in that order; junction bases with no gene match: 7. CDR3 nucleotide sequence: TGTGCCAGTAGTAGGACGGGACAGCAACAAGAGACCCAGTACTTC. Amino acid sequence: CASSRTGQQQETQYF.

The count of this clone is one. The V and J genes are TRBV5-1 and TRBJ1-3, with TRBD1 as a possible D gene (5 bases). CDR3 length equals 15 residues. V shed 0 bases and J shed 3 bases, with 10 bases lying between them. Germline CDR1 is SGHRS and CDR2 is YFSETQ. The CDR3 sequence: CASSLDPGDGNTIYF. In DNA, the CDR3 is TGCGCCAGCAGCTTGGACCCGGGGGATGGAAACACCATATATTTT.

The chain couples TRBV6-6 to TRBJ1-5; tentative D call: TRBD1 (5 bases). Between the trimmed V and J ends, which lost 6 bases and 4 bases, there was a span of 13 bases. The CDR3 covers 14 residues. Germline values: CDR1 MNHNY, CDR2 SVGAGI (reference sequence). CDR3 loop: CASRGESVNQPQHF. In nucleotides, the CDR3 is TGTGCCAGCAGGGGGGAATCGGTAAATCAGCCCCAGCATTTT.

The V and J genes are TRBV28 and TRBJ1-1, with D perhaps matching TRBD1 (5 bases). Germline V gene lookup returns CDR1 MDHEN and CDR2 SYDVKM. V lost 7 bases and J lost 0, with 18 bases in between. This CDR3 is 16 amino acids long. The CDR3 reads CASTGTVPLMNTEAFF. Written as DNA, the CDR3 is TGTGCCAGCACCGGGACTGTTCCTTTAATGAACACTGAAGCTTTCTTT.

The genes are TRBV7-3 and TRBJ2-7; D is undetermined. This CDR3 contains 13 residues. Germline CDR1 SGHTA, CDR2 FQGTGA. Between the trimmed V and J ends, which lost 4 bases and 2 bases, there was a span of 9 bases. This CDR3 is CASSSDTTYEQYF. CDR3 DNA: TGTGCCAGCAGCTCCGACACGACCTACGAGCAGTACTTC.

The rearrangement uses TRBV2 and TRBJ1-2; no firm D call. The V end lost 2 bases, the J end lost 8 bases, and 9 bases lay between the germline ends. Germline V gene lookup returns CDR1 SNHLY and CDR2 FYNNEI. The length of the CDR3 is 12 residues. CDR3 DNA: TGTGCCAGCAGTGAACAACGCGGGGGCTACACCTTC. Protein: CASSEQRGGYTF.